One sample yielded the 17 T cell receptor beta chains listed below, sequenced in a study of blood T cell repertoires in COVID-19. Only in-frame clones appear in the TCRdb table, and some are missing; sequencing was by immunoSEQ multiplex PCR. The data contain about 49,000 clones, 70% to 90% of them singletons. What was sequenced was peripheral blood. The receptors originated from a man older than 75 with acute or convalescent COVID-19.

The chain has TRBV2 and TRBJ2-5; 12 bases map to TRBD2. This CDR3 comprises 15 residues. In germline, CDR1 is SNHLY, CDR2 FYNNEI. V was clipped by 8 bases and J by 3 bases; unmatched bases: 7. CDR3 sequence reads: CASLGTSGFKETQYF. Written as DNA, the CDR3 is TGTGCCAGCCTTGGGACTAGCGGGTTCAAAGAGACCCAGTACTTC. The complete variable domain, with remaining parts taken from reference TRBV2 and TRBJ2-5, reads EPEVTQTPSHQVTQMGQEVILRCVPISNHLYFYWYRQILGQKVEFLVSFYNNEISEKSEIFDDQFSVERPDGSNFTLKIRSTKLEDSAMYFCASLGTSGFKETQYFGPGTRLLVL.

The chain recombines TRBV5-6 with TRBJ2-3; D gene unclear. Germline V CDR1 and CDR2: SGHDT, YYEEEE. Deletions cut 0 bases from V and 5 bases from J, with 10 bases between. The CDR3 consists of 14 residues. CDR3 in amino acids: CASSLGDRGDTQYF. For the CDR3, the DNA is TGTGCCAGCAGCTTGGGTGACCGAGGAGATACGCAGTATTTT.

With regard to this clone: Other DNA sequences in this sample translate to the same CDR3. The chain recombines TRBV7-9 with TRBJ1-3, with 7 bases that match TRBD1. V dropped 5 bases and J dropped 4; count of bases not matched to a gene: 8. Germline V gives CDR1 SEHNR, CDR2 FQNEAQ (reference sequence). The CDR3 is made up of 15 amino acids. CDR3 amino acids: CASSPRGVSGNTIYF. CDR3 DNA: TGTGCCAGCAGCCCCAGGGGGGTTTCCGGAAACACCATATATTTT.

J is TRBJ1-1 and V is TRBV18; TRBD1 might be the D (5 bases). Germline assignment: CDR1 KGHSH and CDR2 LQKENI. This CDR3 has 13 residues. V was trimmed by 6 bases and J by 4 bases, leaving 12 bases between them. CDR3 coding DNA: TGTGCCAGCTCCATCGACAGTATCACTGAAGCTTTCTTT. Its protein product is CASSIDSITEAFF.

The CDR3 DNA reads TGTGCCAGCAGTATCACACAGGGGGCGCGTGGGGCCAACGTCCTGACTTTC. Translating gives CASSITQGARGANVLTF. The genes are TRBV28 and TRBJ2-6, with 9 bases fitting TRBD1. Germline lookup yields CDR1 MDHEN and CDR2 SYDVKM. V shed 5 bases, J shed 3 bases, and the junction held 8 bases outside the gene matches. The CDR3 has 17 amino acids.

The CDR3 DNA reads TGTGCCAGCAGTCTAATGGGGCCCGAGGTAGAGACCCAGTACTTC. It codes for CASSLMGPEVETQYF. The gene calls are TRBV21-1 and TRBJ2-5; TRBD1 reflects the table's D call only, with no check against the DNA. TRBV21-1 is given as a pseudogene. This CDR3 spans 15 amino acids.

J is TRBJ2-2 and V is TRBV9, with TRBD1 identical over 9 bases. The trim removed 4 bases at V and 2 bases at J, leaving 9 bases unmatched. Germline V gene lookup returns CDR1 SGDLS and CDR2 YYNGEE. This CDR3 spans 17 amino acids. The CDR3 loop reads CASSQVPTGGNTGELFF. DNA for the CDR3: TGTGCCAGCAGCCAGGTCCCGACAGGGGGTAACACCGGGGAGCTGTTTTTT.

The chain uses TRBV30 and TRBJ1-2; 9 bases are a match to TRBD1. The V segment lost 5 bases and the J segment 4 bases; nucleotides outside the gene matches: 8. Per the germline V gene, CDR1 is GTSNPN and CDR2 is SVGIG (reference sequence). The CDR3 is made up of 14 amino acids. In DNA form, the CDR3 reads TGTGCCTGGGGTGGACAGGGGATCGTCTATGGCTACACCTTC. Residues: CAWGGQGIVYGYTF.

This chain connects TRBV3-1 (or the pseudogene TRBV3-2) to TRBJ2-4; 12 bases align to TRBD2. The germline V gene has CDR1 LGHDT and CDR2 YNNKEL (reference sequence). CDR3 length: 19 residues. V shed 0 bases, J shed 3 bases, and the junction held 9 bases outside the gene matches. The CDR3 sequence is CASSQDFLAGGRGKNIQYF. The CDR3 DNA is TGTGCCAGCAGCCAAGATTTTCTAGCGGGGGGGCGCGGCAAAAACATTCAGTACTTC.

The chain employs TRBV7-9 and TRBJ2-6; D remains ambiguous. This CDR3 spans 17 amino acids. Trimming took 1 base from V and 0 from J, leaving 10 bases between them. Germline CDR1 SEHNR, CDR2 FQNEAQ (reference sequence). CDR3 in DNA: TGTGCCAGCAGCTTAGAGGCGTCGGGCTCTGGGGCCAACGTCCTGACTTTC. Its protein is CASSLEASGSGANVLTF.

This clone was seen more than once but under ten times. This chain connects TRBV19 to TRBJ1-1, with 9 positions matching TRBD1. V lost 4 bases, J lost 4 bases, and 10 bases stayed unmatched. There are 16 residues in the CDR3. Per the germline V gene, CDR1 is LNHDA and CDR2 is SQIVND (reference sequence). CDR3 in DNA: TGTGCCAGTAGTAATCGGGACAGGGTGGCGTTCACTGAAGCTTTCTTT. Translation: CASSNRDRVAFTEAFF. Variable domain in full (rest from reference TRBV19 and TRBJ1-1): DGGITQSPKYLFRKEGQNVTLSCEQNLNHDAMYWYRQDPGQGLRLIYYSQIVNDFQKGDIAEGYSVSREKKESFPLTVTSAQKNPTAFYLCASSNRDRVAFTEAFFGQGTRLTVV.

CDR3 loop: CASSSDTNQPQHF. CDR3 nucleotides: TGCGCCAGCAGCTCGGACACCAATCAGCCCCAGCATTTT. The J gene is TRBJ1-5, the V gene TRBV5-1, with D possibly being TRBD1 (5 bases). CDR3 length equals 13 residues. Trimming left V 3 bases short and J 3 bases short, with 7 bases between. Germline CDR1 and CDR2: SGHRS and YFSETQ.

The chain couples TRBV5-1 to TRBJ2-7; 9 nucleotides match TRBD1. The CDR3 loop spans 14 amino acids. The V gene end was trimmed by 0 bases and the J gene end by 5 bases; junction bases not matched to a gene: 3. Germline assignment: CDR1 SGHRS and CDR2 YFSETQ. The CDR3 spells CASSLGDRVNEQYF. Written as DNA, the CDR3 is TGCGCCAGCAGCTTGGGGGACAGGGTCAACGAGCAGTACTTC. Looking up the rest from reference TRBV5-1 and TRBJ2-7 gives the full variable domain: KAGVTQTPRYLIKTRGQQVTLSCSPISGHRSVSWYQQTPGQGLQFLFEYFSETQRNKGNFPGRFSGRQFSNSRSEMNVSTLELGDSALYLCASSLGDRVNEQYFGPGTRLTVT.

The V and J genes are TRBV5-6 and TRBJ1-2, with TRBD1 matching over 11 bases. The CDR3 has 13 amino acids. Germline lookup yields CDR1 SGHDT and CDR2 YYEEEE. J was trimmed by 8 bases and V by 5 bases; bases with no gene match: 5. The CDR3 loop is CASSWTGGRGYTF. Here the CDR3 DNA reads TGTGCCAGCAGTTGGACAGGGGGCCGCGGCTACACCTTC.

The CDR3 sequence is CASSLQGWELFF. The CDR3 region has the DNA TGCGCCAGCAGCCTTCAGGGTTGGGAGCTGTTTTTT. This rearrangement joins TRBV5-1 to TRBJ2-2; perhaps TRBD1 as D (5 bases). Germline CDR1 is SGHRS and CDR2 is YFSETQ. V was clipped by 4 bases and J by 9 bases, with 10 bases between them. The CDR3 is 12 residues long. The full variable domain, in which reference TRBV5-1 and TRBJ2-2 provide the parts outside the CDR3, is KAGVTQTPRYLIKTRGQQVTLSCSPISGHRSVSWYQQTPGQGLQFLFEYFSETQRNKGNFPGRFSGRQFSNSRSEMNVSTLELGDSALYLCASSLQGWELFFGEGSRLTVL.

V is TRBV6-5 and J is TRBJ1-6; 9 nucleotides match TRBD1. Germline-derived CDR1 and CDR2 are MNHEY and SVGAGI. This CDR3 has 14 amino acids. Trimming at V came to 6 bases and at J to 7 bases, leaving 4 bases not matched to a gene. CDR3 protein: CASSLQGANSPLHF. As DNA, the CDR3 is TGTGCCAGCAGCCTACAGGGGGCGAATTCACCCCTCCACTTT.

The chain links TRBV18 to TRBJ2-7; weak D call: TRBD2 (6 bases). The V end was cut by 5 bases, the J end by 6 bases, with 14 bases between. This CDR3 is built from 13 residues. Germline values: CDR1 KGHSH, CDR2 LQKENI. The CDR3 here is CASSRETGGEQYF. In nucleotides, the CDR3 is TGTGCCAGCTCAAGGGAAACCGGGGGCGAGCAGTACTTC.